The T cell receptor (beta chain) under discussion was sequenced for a study of regulatory T cells in long-lasting Graves disease. Study-level findings and limits: Persistent patients shared 2,741 public clonotypes among themselves. Newly diagnosed patients shared fewer, at roughly 1,000. Persistent disease was associated with favored TRBV28 usage and with favored use of TRBJ1-2 and TRBJ2-5.

Trimming shortened V by 7 bases and J by 3 bases, and 14 bases separated the two germline ends. Germline V lookup: CDR1 MDHEN, CDR2 SYDVKM. The CDR3 is 14 residues long. Arm-PCR with iRepertoire HTBI primers amplified the CDR3 regions for these TCR beta libraries. Using its own MiXCR run on the multiplex PCR reads, TCRdb lists one record per CDR3 protein. The data show 440,000 or so distinct CDR3 sequences, less than 20% seen once. This clonotype was counted ten times or more. Its antigen is unknown. Time point of the sample: newly diagnosed GD, antithyroid drugs for less than 3 months. RNA from PBMCs was the source of the TCR library. The same sample was also used in a study of T cells in Graves' hyperthyroidism and ophthalmopathy. Per that study: HTBI primers were the set used in a first-round RT-PCR of the TCR CDR3. Before onset, ophthalmopathy was predicted by the model a median approximately 6.6 months earlier.

V and J are TRBV28 and TRBJ2-3; D unresolved. Sequenced material: peripheral blood mononuclear cells (PBMCs), taken at new diagnosis, from a patient treated with antithyroid drugs. This sequence was found in a woman in her 30s with Graves disease. The CDR3 DNA follows: TGTGCCAGCACACCGGGCCGTTCAACAGATACGCAGTATTTT. It encodes CASTPGRSTDTQYF.